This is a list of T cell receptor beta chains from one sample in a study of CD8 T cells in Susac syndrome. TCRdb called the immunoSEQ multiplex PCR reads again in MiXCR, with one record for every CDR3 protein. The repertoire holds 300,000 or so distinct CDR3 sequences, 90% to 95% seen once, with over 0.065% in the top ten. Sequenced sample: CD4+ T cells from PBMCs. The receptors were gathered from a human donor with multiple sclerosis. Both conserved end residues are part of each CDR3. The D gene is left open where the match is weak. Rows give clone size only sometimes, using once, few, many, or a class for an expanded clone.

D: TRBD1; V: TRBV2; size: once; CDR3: CASSEGDRGNEKLFF
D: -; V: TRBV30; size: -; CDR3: CAWSVLSRYGYTF
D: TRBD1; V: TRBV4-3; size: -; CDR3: CASSPGTVGGEKLFF
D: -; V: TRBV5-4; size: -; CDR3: CASSLNNLGNTIYF
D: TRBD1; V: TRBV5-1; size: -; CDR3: CASSPRQGDMETQYF
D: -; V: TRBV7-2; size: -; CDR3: CASSYGGFNTEAFF
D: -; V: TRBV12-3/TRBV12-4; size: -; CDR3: CASSPPGSDTQYF
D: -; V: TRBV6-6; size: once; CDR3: CATQDPNYGYTF
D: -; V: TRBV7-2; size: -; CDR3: CASSLLRGFGYTF
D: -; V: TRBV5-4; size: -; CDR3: CASSFFVGNNEQFF
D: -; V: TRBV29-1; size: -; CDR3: CSAADSQETQYF
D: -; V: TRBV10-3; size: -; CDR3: CAISDRGKPQHF
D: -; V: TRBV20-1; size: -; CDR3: CSAAMNPGRGLYGYTF
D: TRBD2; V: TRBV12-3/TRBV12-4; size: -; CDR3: CASSRGLAEPSTDTQYF
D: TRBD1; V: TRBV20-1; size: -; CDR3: CSARQGAIKRNQPQHF
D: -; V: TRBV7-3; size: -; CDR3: CASSSKALGTSEQFF